The 32 T cell receptor beta chains presented below share a single source sample, sequenced in a study. TCRdb independently ran MiXCR on the RT-PCR reads; one entry per CDR3 protein. The data hold hundreds of thousands of distinct CDR3 sequences, with 12% to 15% observed a single time. Specimen: memory CD4+ T cells from blood. These receptor sequences come from a female donor in good health, serving as a healthy control.

V and J are TRBV18 and TRBJ2-1; 8 nucleotides line up with TRBD2. V shed 3 bases and J 10 bases; nucleotides not matched to a gene: 8. Germline V gives CDR1 KGHSH, CDR2 LQKENI. This CDR3 has 14 residues. The CDR3 loop reads CASSPAGGLTEQFF. CDR3 DNA: TGTGCCAGCTCACCGGCGGGAGGCCTCACGGAGCAGTTCTTC.

This clonotype was recorded a few times. The genes are TRBV20-1 and TRBJ2-2, with 9 bases identical to TRBD2. After removal of 3 bases from V and 6 bases from J, the junction contained 11 bases not matched to a gene. Germline V CDR1 and CDR2: DFQATT, SNEGSKA (reference sequence). The CDR3 contains 16 residues. The CDR3 reads CSASNRGSGGAGELFF. CDR3 in DNA: TGCAGTGCTAGCAACCGGGGTAGCGGGGGAGCCGGGGAGCTGTTTTTT.

This clonotype was seen at least ten times. The chain employs TRBV5-5 and TRBJ2-5, with D hard to call. V was pared by 7 bases and J by 4 bases, with 17 bases between. Germline-derived CDR1 and CDR2 are SGHKS and YYEKEE (reference sequence). The CDR3 runs to 14 residues. As DNA, the CDR3 is TGTGCCAGCGACGCGGTTGGTGCCGGAGAGACCCAGTACTTC. It specifies CASDAVGAGETQYF. Complete variable domain (other parts from reference TRBV5-5 and TRBJ2-5): DAGVTQSPTHLIKTRGQQVTLRCSPISGHKSVSWYQQVLGQGPQFIFQYYEKEERGRGNFPDRFSARQFPNYSSELNVNALLLGDSALYLCASDAVGAGETQYFGPGTRLLVL.

At least ten counts were recorded for this clonotype. This chain connects TRBV29-1 to TRBJ1-3; unclear D gene. V lost 5 bases and J 0 bases, leaving 5 bases between the germline ends. Germline assignment: CDR1 SQVTM and CDR2 ANQGSEA. This CDR3 region has 12 residues. The CDR3 loop reads CSVNDSGNTIYF. CDR3 DNA sequence: TGCAGCGTTAACGACTCTGGAAACACCATATATTTT.

This clonotype was counted at least ten times. The rearrangement joins TRBV12-3 or TRBV12-4 to TRBJ1-1; 8 bases fit TRBD1. The CDR3 consists of 13 residues. J lost 8 bases, V lost 4 bases, and 6 bases had no gene match. The CDR3 loop reads CASSSRTGSEAFF. As DNA, the CDR3 is TGTGCCAGCAGTTCGAGGACAGGGTCAGAAGCTTTCTTT.

The CDR3 bases are TGTGCCAGCAGCTTAGCCCCGAACAGGGACGAGCAGTACTTC. It translates to CASSLAPNRDEQYF. The V and J genes are TRBV11-2 and TRBJ2-7; D might be TRBD1 (6 bases). Between the trimmed V and J ends, which lost 1 base and 5 bases, there was a span of 12 bases. The CDR3 length is 14 residues. The germline CDR1 and CDR2 sequences are SGHAT and FQNNGV. Filled out from reference TRBV11-2 and TRBJ2-7, the complete variable domain reads EAGVAQSPRYKIIEKRQSVAFWCNPISGHATLYWYQQILGQGPKLLIQFQNNGVVDDSQLPKDRFSAERLKGVDSTLKIQPAKLEDSAVYLCASSLAPNRDEQYFGPGTRLTVT.

The chain couples TRBV14 to TRBJ2-1, with D unresolved. The germline gives CDR1 SGHDN, CDR2 FVKESK. CDR3 length: 13 amino acids. The germline V and J ends were trimmed by 0 bases and 13 bases, with 13 bases remaining between them. The CDR3 sequence: CASSQDLVVGQFF. The DNA of the CDR3 is TGTGCCAGCAGCCAAGATTTAGTGGTCGGTCAGTTCTTC.

The chain is built from TRBV5-4 and TRBJ2-2, with 12 bases identical to TRBD2. Per germline, CDR1 SGHNT and CDR2 YYREEE (reference sequence). CDR3 length: 16 amino acids. V dropped 4 bases and J dropped 7; count of bases not matched to a gene: 8. For the CDR3, the DNA is TGTGCCAGCAGCCGCAGACTAGCGGGAGATGTCGGGGAGCTGTTTTTT. Translating it yields CASSRRLAGDVGELFF.

This sequence joins TRBV15 and TRBJ2-6; the match to TRBD1 covers 9 bases. Unmatched junction bases numbered 9, after V lost 5 bases and J lost 1 base. The CDR3 has 18 residues. The germline V gene encodes CDR1 LNHNV and CDR2 YYDKDF (reference sequence). CDR3 coding DNA: TGTGCCACCAGCCCACGGACAGGGGAGAAGTCTGGGGCCAACGTCCTGACTTTC. Protein product: CATSPRTGEKSGANVLTF. Complete variable domain (other parts from reference TRBV15 and TRBJ2-6): DAMVIQNPRYQVTQFGKPVTLSCSQTLNHNVMYWYQQKSSQAPKLLFHYYDKDFNNEADTPDNFQSRRPNTSFCFLDIRSPGLGDTAMYLCATSPRTGEKSGANVLTFGAGSRLTVL.

This clonotype was detected a few times. V usage is TRBV6-2 or TRBV6-3 and J usage is TRBJ1-1; D uncertain. Per germline, CDR1 MNHEY and CDR2 SVGEGT. Trimming stripped 5 bases from V and 4 bases from J, with 11 bases between. The CDR3 loop spans 13 amino acids. The CDR3 loop is CASSPPVVTEAFF. DNA of the CDR3: TGTGCCAGCAGTCCCCCCGTGGTCACTGAAGCTTTCTTT.

This clonotype was seen only a few times. This chain links TRBV20-1 with TRBJ2-7; D might be TRBD1 (6 bases). CDR1 is DFQATT and CDR2 is SNEGSKA in the germline V gene (reference sequence). The CDR3 consists of 13 residues. V was shortened by 3 bases and J by 5 bases, with 14 bases between the two germline ends. The CDR3 nucleotides are TGCAGTGCTAGCTGGACAGAAGGTAACGAGCAGTACTTC. Amino acids: CSASWTEGNEQYF.

The V gene is TRBV5-1, the J gene TRBJ2-4; the match to TRBD2 covers 13 bases. The germline gives CDR1 SGHRS, CDR2 YFSETQ. Unmatched junction bases numbered 5, after V lost 1 base and J lost 7 bases. The CDR3 is made up of 16 amino acids. The CDR3 coding sequence is TGCGCCAGCAGCTTGATGACTAGCGGGAGGTTGAACATTCAGTACTTC. Its translation is CASSLMTSGRLNIQYF.

The chain is built from TRBV12-3 or TRBV12-4 and TRBJ2-1, with D uncertain. Trimming took off 6 bases at V and 10 bases at J, with 13 bases between the two ends. There are 12 residues in the CDR3. CDR3 DNA: TGTGCCAGCAGCGCTCGCCTGTGGGAGCAGTTCTTC. It translates to CASSARLWEQFF.

The chain carries TRBV7-2 and TRBJ2-7; TRBD1 agrees at 7 bases. CDR1 and CDR2 from the germline V gene are SGHTA and FQGNSA. There are 15 residues in the CDR3. V shed 5 bases, J shed 2 bases, and the junction held 9 bases outside the gene matches. The CDR3 DNA is TGTGCCAGCAGCCCATTGGTAGGGGGCCCCTACGAGCAGTACTTC. It yields the protein CASSPLVGGPYEQYF.

The chain uses TRBV11-2 and TRBJ2-3; 12 bases line up with TRBD2. V lost 4 bases and J lost 6; bases outside the gene matches: 11. Germline V gene lookup returns CDR1 SGHAT and CDR2 FQNNGV. This CDR3 region has 17 residues. The CDR3 loop is CASSSTSGGPRADTQYF. The CDR3 DNA reads TGTGCCAGCAGCTCGACTAGCGGGGGCCCACGGGCGGATACGCAGTATTTT.

This clonotype was seen at least ten times. At one end the junction does not follow the germline gene, possibly because of a read error. The rearrangement links TRBV2 to TRBJ2-3; D remains unclear. This CDR3 spans 12 amino acids. CDR1 is SNHLY, CDR2 FYNNEI, per germline. CDR3 sequence (DNA): TGTGCCAGCAGTATCAGCAGAGATACGCAGTATTTT. Its translation: CASSISRDTQYF.

This clonotype has just a few counts. The chain is built from TRBV5-4 and TRBJ2-7; possibly TRBD1 or TRBD2 for D (6 bases each). Germline CDR1 SGHNT, CDR2 YYREEE (reference sequence). The CDR3 sequence is 14 residues long. V was clipped by 2 bases and J by 7 bases, with 16 bases between them. The DNA for the CDR3 is TGTGCCAGCAGCTTACGGATGGGGGCGGGAGAGCAGTACTTC. Its protein is CASSLRMGAGEQYF.

This clonotype was observed a few times. This rearrangement joins TRBV29-1 to TRBJ2-5; D might be TRBD1 (5 bases). The length of the CDR3 is 13 residues. V was clipped by 6 bases and J by 2 bases, with 13 bases between them. The germline V gene has CDR1 SQVTM and CDR2 ANQGSEA. CDR3 sequence reads: CSVREGVQETQYF. The CDR3 DNA sequence: TGCAGCGTCCGAGAAGGGGTTCAAGAGACCCAGTACTTC.

The chain recombines TRBV6-6 with TRBJ2-1, with D possibly being TRBD2 (5 bases). Germline CDR1 reads MNHNY; CDR2 reads SVGAGI (reference sequence). The CDR3 sequence is 11 residues long. V lost 6 bases, J lost 8 bases, and 8 bases lay in between. The CDR3 sequence: CASRWRDEQFF. The DNA of the CDR3 is TGTGCCAGCAGGTGGCGGGATGAGCAGTTCTTC.

This clonotype came up a few times. CDR3 nucleotides: TGCAGTGCTAGAAAGGGGATGAACACCGGGGAGCTGTTTTTT. It is translated as CSARKGMNTGELFF. The chain has TRBV20-1 and TRBJ2-2, with D perhaps matching TRBD1 (5 bases). Germline CDR1 DFQATT, CDR2 SNEGSKA (reference sequence). Deletions cut 2 bases from V and 1 base from J, with 8 bases between. The CDR3 is 14 amino acids.

The chain uses TRBV20-1 and TRBJ1-2, with 9 bases identical to TRBD1. Looked up from germline, CDR1 is DFQATT and CDR2 is SNEGSKA (reference sequence). The CDR3 length is 16 residues. V lost 6 bases, J lost 1 base, and 12 bases stayed unmatched. This CDR3 reads CSARLGQGTYNYGYTF. The DNA for the CDR3 is TGCAGTGCCAGACTTGGACAGGGGACATATAACTATGGCTACACCTTC.

The V and J genes are TRBV7-9 and TRBJ2-6; weak D call: TRBD1 (7 bases). Germline V gives CDR1 SEHNR, CDR2 FQNEAQ (reference sequence). V shed 8 bases and J shed 0 bases, with 20 bases lying between them. The CDR3 is 18 amino acids. The CDR3 DNA reads as TGTGCCAGCCCAGAAAGGGCGGGACAGCCCTCTGGGGCCAACGTCCTGACTTTC. Its protein product is CASPERAGQPSGANVLTF.

The genes are TRBV29-1 and TRBJ2-3; 10 nucleotides align to TRBD2. The junction had 5 bases not matched to a gene; V was cut back by 2 bases and J by 3 bases. The germline V gene has CDR1 SQVTM and CDR2 ANQGSEA. This CDR3 spans 15 amino acids. CDR3 in DNA: TGCAGCGTTGAAAATCTAGCGGGAGCTACAGATACGCAGTATTTT. It translates to CSVENLAGATDTQYF.

This clonotype has ten or more counts. The V gene is TRBV18, the J gene TRBJ1-2; unclear D gene. The CDR3 totals 14 residues. CDR1 and CDR2 (germline): KGHSH, LQKENI. Deletions cut 3 bases from V and 2 bases from J, with 10 bases between. CDR3 in amino acids: CASSPSGDNYGYTF. CDR3 nucleotide sequence: TGTGCCAGCTCACCCTCCGGTGACAACTATGGCTACACCTTC. Full variable domain (outside the CDR3, taken from reference TRBV18 and TRBJ1-2): NAGVMQNPRHLVRRRGQEARLRCSPMKGHSHVYWYRQLPEEGLKFMVYLQKENIIDESGMPKERFSAEFPKEGPSILRIQQVVRGDSAAYFCASSPSGDNYGYTFGSGTRLTVV.

The chain employs TRBV11-2 and TRBJ1-2; D gene unclear. The V end was cut by 5 bases, the J end by 8 bases, with 15 bases between. This CDR3 is 13 amino acids long. CDR1 is SGHAT, CDR2 FQNNGV, per germline. This CDR3 is CASSPQTGRGYTF. CDR3 bases: TGTGCCAGCAGCCCCCAGACCGGGCGGGGCTACACCTTC.

The chain employs TRBV5-1 and TRBJ2-1, with TRBD1 matching over 7 bases. V was clipped by 2 bases and J by 8 bases; unmatched bases: 7. From germline, CDR1 is SGHRS and CDR2 YFSETQ. The CDR3 loop spans 14 amino acids. The DNA for the CDR3 is TGCGCCAGCAGCTTAGGGACAGTGGGGGATGAGCAGTTCTTC. This codes for CASSLGTVGDEQFF.

V is TRBV19 and J is TRBJ1-4; D remains ambiguous. The CDR3 contains 14 residues. CDR1 and CDR2 (germline): LNHDA, SQIVND (reference sequence). V lost 5 bases and J 0 bases, leaving 7 bases between the germline ends. This chain's CDR3 is CASSHGSTNEKLFF. For the CDR3, the DNA is TGTGCCAGTAGTCACGGATCAACTAATGAAAAACTGTTTTTT.

This clonotype was observed a handful of times. This rearrangement joins TRBV20-1 to TRBJ1-1; D is undetermined. The germline V and J ends were trimmed by 5 bases and 1 base, with 17 bases remaining between them. Germline V gene lookup returns CDR1 DFQATT and CDR2 SNEGSKA (reference sequence). This CDR3 contains 15 residues. DNA of the CDR3: TGCAGTGCTCTAATCCCGGAGGGCGCGAACACTGAAGCTTTCTTT. Translation: CSALIPEGANTEAFF.

This clonotype has a handful of counts. The gene calls are TRBV12-3 or TRBV12-4 and TRBJ1-1, with unresolved D. CDR3 length equals 15 residues. Trimming removed 8 bases at V and 0 bases at J, with 16 bases between. The DNA of the CDR3 is TGTGCCAGCGCCCCGCGGCGCCTTTTGAACACTGAAGCTTTCTTT. This encodes CASAPRRLLNTEAFF.

V gene TRBV15 combines with J gene TRBJ2-1; the match to TRBD1 covers 7 bases. The V gene end was trimmed by 5 bases and the J gene end by 1 base; junction bases not matched to a gene: 8. CDR3 length: 16 residues. CDR1 and CDR2 (germline): LNHNV, YYDKDF (reference sequence). As DNA, the CDR3 is TGTGCCACCAGCGTCCGGACAGGAATATCCTACAATGAGCAGTTCTTC. It codes for CATSVRTGISYNEQFF. Full variable domain (outside the CDR3, taken from reference TRBV15 and TRBJ2-1): DAMVIQNPRYQVTQFGKPVTLSCSQTLNHNVMYWYQQKSSQAPKLLFHYYDKDFNNEADTPDNFQSRRPNTSFCFLDIRSPGLGDTAMYLCATSVRTGISYNEQFFGPGTRLTVL.

The chain is built from TRBV28 and TRBJ2-2; D tentatively fits TRBD1 or TRBD2 (5 bases each). V was clipped by 8 bases and J by 3 bases, with 16 bases between them. The CDR3 loop spans 15 amino acids. Per germline, CDR1 MDHEN and CDR2 SYDVKM. CDR3 protein: CASPGGSSYTGELFF. In nucleotides, the CDR3 is TGTGCCAGCCCTGGGGGTAGCTCTTACACCGGGGAGCTGTTTTTT. Together with reference TRBV28 and TRBJ2-2, the CDR3 gives the full variable domain: DVKVTQSSRYLVKRTGEKVFLECVQDMDHENMFWYRQDPGLGLRLIYFSYDVKMKEKGDIPEGYSVSREKKERFSLILESASTNQTSMYLCASPGGSSYTGELFFGEGSRLTVL.

The V gene is TRBV20-1, the J gene TRBJ1-6; no clear D gene. Germline assignment: CDR1 DFQATT and CDR2 SNEGSKA (reference sequence). V dropped 0 bases and J dropped 9 bases, with 12 bases sitting between them. The CDR3 is made up of 14 amino acids. In DNA form, the CDR3 reads TGCAGTGCTAGAGATTTCTCTCGGGGTTCACCCCTCCACTTT. It yields the protein CSARDFSRGSPLHF.